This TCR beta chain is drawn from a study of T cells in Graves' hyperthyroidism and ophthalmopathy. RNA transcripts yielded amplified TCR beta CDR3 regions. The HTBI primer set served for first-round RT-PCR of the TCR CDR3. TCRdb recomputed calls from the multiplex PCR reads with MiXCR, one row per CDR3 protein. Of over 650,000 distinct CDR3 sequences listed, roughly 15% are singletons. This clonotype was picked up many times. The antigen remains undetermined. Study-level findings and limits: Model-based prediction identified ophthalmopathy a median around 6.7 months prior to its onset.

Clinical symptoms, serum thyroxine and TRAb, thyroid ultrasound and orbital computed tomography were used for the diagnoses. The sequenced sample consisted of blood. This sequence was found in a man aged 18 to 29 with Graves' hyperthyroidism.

The CDR3 bases are TGTGCCAGCACCCGGGGAGGAACTAACTATGGCTACACCTTC. Translation: CASTRGGTNYGYTF. This chain uses TRBV12-3 or TRBV12-4 with TRBJ1-2; D call uncertain. V dropped 7 bases and J dropped 0 bases, with 12 bases sitting between them. The CDR3 contains 14 residues.